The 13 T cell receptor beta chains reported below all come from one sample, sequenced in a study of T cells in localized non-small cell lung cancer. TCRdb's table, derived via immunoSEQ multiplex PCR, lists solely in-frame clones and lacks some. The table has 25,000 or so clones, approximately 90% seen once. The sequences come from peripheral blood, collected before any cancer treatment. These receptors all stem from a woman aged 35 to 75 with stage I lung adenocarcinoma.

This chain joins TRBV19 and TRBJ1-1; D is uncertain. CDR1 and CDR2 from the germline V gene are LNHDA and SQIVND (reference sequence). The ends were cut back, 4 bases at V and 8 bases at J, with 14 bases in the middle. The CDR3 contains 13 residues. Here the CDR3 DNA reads TGTGCCAGTAGTACCAACCCTCAAGTAGAAGCTTTCTTT. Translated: CASSTNPQVEAFF. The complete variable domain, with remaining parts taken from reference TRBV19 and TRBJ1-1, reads DGGITQSPKYLFRKEGQNVTLSCEQNLNHDAMYWYRQDPGQGLRLIYYSQIVNDFQKGDIAEGYSVSREKKESFPLTVTSAQKNPTAFYLCASSTNPQVEAFFGQGTRLTVV.

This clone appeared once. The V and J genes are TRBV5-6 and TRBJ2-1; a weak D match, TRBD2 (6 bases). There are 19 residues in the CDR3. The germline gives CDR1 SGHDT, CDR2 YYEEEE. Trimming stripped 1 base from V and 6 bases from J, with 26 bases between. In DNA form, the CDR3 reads TGTGCCAGCAGCTTGACTCTCAGGGAGGATTTTACCAATTTCAATGAGCAGTTCTTC. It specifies CASSLTLREDFTNFNEQFF.

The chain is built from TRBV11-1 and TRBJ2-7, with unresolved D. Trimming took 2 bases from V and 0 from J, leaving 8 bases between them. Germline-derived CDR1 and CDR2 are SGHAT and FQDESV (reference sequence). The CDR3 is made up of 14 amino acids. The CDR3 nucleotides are TGTGCCAGCAGCTTAATGTTTAGCTCCTACGAGCAGTACTTC. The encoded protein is CASSLMFSSYEQYF.

CDR3: CASLPQSAGGAETQYF. In nucleotides, the CDR3 is TGTGCCAGCCTTCCACAATCGGCGGGAGGGGCAGAGACCCAGTACTTC. The chain has TRBV28 and TRBJ2-5; TRBD2 matches 9 bases. Germline CDR1 is MDHEN and CDR2 is SYDVKM. The CDR3 length is 16 residues. Germline trimming cut 8 bases from V and 4 bases from J; bases unmatched to any gene: 14.

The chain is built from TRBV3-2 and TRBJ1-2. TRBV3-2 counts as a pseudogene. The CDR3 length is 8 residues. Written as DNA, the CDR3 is TGTGCCAGCAAGGCCAGCTACTTC. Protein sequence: CASKASYF.

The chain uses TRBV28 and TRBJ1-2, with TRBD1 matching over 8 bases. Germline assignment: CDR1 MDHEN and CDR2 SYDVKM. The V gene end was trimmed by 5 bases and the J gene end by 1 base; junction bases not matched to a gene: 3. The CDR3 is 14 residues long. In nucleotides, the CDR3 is TGTGCCAGCAGTCGGACAGGGATTAACTATGGCTACACCTTC. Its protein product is CASSRTGINYGYTF.

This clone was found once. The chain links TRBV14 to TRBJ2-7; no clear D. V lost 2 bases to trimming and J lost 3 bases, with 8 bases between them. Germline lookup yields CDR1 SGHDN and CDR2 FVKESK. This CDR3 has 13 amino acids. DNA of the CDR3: TGTGCCAGCAGCCAATCGGGCGGCTACGAGCAGTACTTC. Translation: CASSQSGGYEQYF.

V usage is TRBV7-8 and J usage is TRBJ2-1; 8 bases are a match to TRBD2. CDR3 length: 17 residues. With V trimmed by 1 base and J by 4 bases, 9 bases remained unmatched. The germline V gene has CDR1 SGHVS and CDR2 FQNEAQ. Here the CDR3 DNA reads TGTGCCAGCAGCTTAGGGCTAGCGGGTGTTCTGTACAATGAGCAGTTCTTC. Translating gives CASSLGLAGVLYNEQFF.

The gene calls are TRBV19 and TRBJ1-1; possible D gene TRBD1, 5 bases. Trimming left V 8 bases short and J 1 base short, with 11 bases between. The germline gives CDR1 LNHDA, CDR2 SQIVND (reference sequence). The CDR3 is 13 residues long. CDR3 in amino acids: CASGEGWNTEAFF. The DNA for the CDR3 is TGTGCCAGTGGAGAGGGGTGGAACACTGAAGCTTTCTTT.

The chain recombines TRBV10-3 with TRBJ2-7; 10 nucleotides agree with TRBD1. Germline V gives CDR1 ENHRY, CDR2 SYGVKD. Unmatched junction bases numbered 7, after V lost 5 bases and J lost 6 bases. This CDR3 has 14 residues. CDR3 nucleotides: TGTGCCATCAGTATGACAGGGGGCGTTAGCGAGCAGTACTTC. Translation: CAISMTGGVSEQYF.

CDR3 in DNA: TGCGCCAGCAGCCAACTAACAGGGTCCTTTACTAACTATGGCTACACCTTC. Protein: CASSQLTGSFTNYGYTF. The chain recombines TRBV4-1 with TRBJ1-2; possible D gene TRBD1, 6 bases. V was pared by 2 bases and J by 0 bases, with 16 bases between. Germline CDR1 and CDR2: MGHRA and YSYEKL. This CDR3 has 17 amino acids.

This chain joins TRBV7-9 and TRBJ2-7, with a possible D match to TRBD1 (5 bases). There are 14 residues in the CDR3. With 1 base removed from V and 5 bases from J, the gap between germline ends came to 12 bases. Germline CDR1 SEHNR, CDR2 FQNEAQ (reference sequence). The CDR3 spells CASSLVAGLHEQYF. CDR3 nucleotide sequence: TGTGCCAGCAGCTTAGTAGCAGGGCTCCACGAGCAGTACTTC.

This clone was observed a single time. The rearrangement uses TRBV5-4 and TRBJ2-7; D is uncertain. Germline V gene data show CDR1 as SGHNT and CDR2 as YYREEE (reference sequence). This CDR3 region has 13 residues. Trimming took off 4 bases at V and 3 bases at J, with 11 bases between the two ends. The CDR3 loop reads CASSHNVVYEQYF. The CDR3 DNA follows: TGTGCCAGCAGCCATAACGTTGTCTACGAGCAGTACTTC.